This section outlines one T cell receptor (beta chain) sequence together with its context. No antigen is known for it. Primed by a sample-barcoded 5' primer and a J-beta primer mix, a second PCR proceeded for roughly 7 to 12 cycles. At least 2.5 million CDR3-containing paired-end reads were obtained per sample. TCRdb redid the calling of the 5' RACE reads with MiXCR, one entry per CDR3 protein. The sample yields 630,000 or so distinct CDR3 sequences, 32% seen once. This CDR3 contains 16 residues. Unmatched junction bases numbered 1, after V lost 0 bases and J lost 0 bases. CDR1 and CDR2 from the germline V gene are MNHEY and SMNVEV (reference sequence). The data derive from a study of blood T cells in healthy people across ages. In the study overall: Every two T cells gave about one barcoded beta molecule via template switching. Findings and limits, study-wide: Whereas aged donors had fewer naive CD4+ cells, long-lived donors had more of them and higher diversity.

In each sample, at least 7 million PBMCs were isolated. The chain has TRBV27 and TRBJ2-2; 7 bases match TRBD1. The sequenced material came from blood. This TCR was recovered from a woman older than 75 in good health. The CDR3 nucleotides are TGTGCCAGCAGTTTATCAGGACAGGCGAACACCGGGGAGCTGTTTTTT. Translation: CASSLSGQANTGELFF.